This TCR beta chain was captured in a study of shared clonotypes between healthy human individuals. With 6 bases clipped from V and 2 bases from J, the junction kept 8 bases outside the gene matches. The germline V gene has CDR1 MDHEN and CDR2 SYDVKM. This CDR3 spans 17 amino acids. Method: immunoSEQ multiplex PCR; TCRdb's copy keeps in-frame clones and lacks some. The sample lists about 600,000 clones, about 98% seen once, with 0.25% to 0.35% in the top ten. Naivety among CD8 cells was defined by CD45RO negativity and positive CCR7 selection, thereby excluding terminally differentiated effector memory CD45RA+ cells.

The V call is TRBV28, the J call TRBJ2-1, with 12 nucleotides matching TRBD2. Sequencing input: naive CD8+ T cells sorted from blood. The receptor's source is a man younger than 45 in good health. CDR3 DNA sequence: TGTGCCAGCAGGCAGACAGGGACTAGCGGGCCCTACAATGAGCAGTTCTTC. Protein: CASRQTGTSGPYNEQFF.